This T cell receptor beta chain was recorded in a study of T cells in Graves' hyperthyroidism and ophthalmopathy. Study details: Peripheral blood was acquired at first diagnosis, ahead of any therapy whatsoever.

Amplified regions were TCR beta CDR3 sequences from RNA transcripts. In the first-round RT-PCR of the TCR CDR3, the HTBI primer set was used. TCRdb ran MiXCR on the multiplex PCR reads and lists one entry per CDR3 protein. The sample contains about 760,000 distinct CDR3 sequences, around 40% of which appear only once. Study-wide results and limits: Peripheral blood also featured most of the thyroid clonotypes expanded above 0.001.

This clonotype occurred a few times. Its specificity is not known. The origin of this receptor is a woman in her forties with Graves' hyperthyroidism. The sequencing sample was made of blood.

The CDR3 spells CASSPGGPWRETQYF. The CDR3 region has the DNA TGTGCCAGCAGTCCAGGGGGGCCTTGGAGAGAGACCCAGTACTTC. The gene calls are TRBV28 and TRBJ2-5; D is perhaps TRBD1 (7 bases). CDR3 length equals 15 residues. The germline CDR1 and CDR2 sequences are MDHEN and SYDVKM. The germline V and J ends were trimmed by 5 bases and 4 bases, with 17 bases remaining between them.